This T cell receptor (beta chain) came from a study of blood T cell repertoires in COVID-19. Study background: Acute-phase and convalescent COVID-19 samples originated in the United States, Italy and Spain. From T cells, B-cell-depleted T cells, or PBMCs came the material, which was cDNA or gDNA.

CDR1 is SGHTA and CDR2 is FQGTGA in the germline V gene. The CDR3 extends over 19 amino acids. The V gene end was trimmed by 5 bases and the J gene end by 5 bases; junction bases not matched to a gene: 21. As originally analysed: Estimates of nucleated cell counts were drawn from the amplification of reference gene primers. Only in-frame clones appear in the TCRdb table, and some are missing; sequencing was by immunoSEQ multiplex PCR. The DNA gave D and trimming, while V, J and clone size come from that table. This repertoire shows tens of thousands of clones, about 80% found once; its top ten account for over 25%.

The TCR sequence derives from a man between 65 and 85 years old with acute or convalescent COVID-19. The specimen was peripheral blood. The chain couples TRBV7-3 to TRBJ2-1; TRBD1 matches at 7 bases. Written as DNA, the CDR3 is TGTGCCAGCAGCCCGAGACGAGACAGGGTGTTGACTACGAACAATGAGCAGTTCTTC. Translation gives CASSPRRDRVLTTNNEQFF.